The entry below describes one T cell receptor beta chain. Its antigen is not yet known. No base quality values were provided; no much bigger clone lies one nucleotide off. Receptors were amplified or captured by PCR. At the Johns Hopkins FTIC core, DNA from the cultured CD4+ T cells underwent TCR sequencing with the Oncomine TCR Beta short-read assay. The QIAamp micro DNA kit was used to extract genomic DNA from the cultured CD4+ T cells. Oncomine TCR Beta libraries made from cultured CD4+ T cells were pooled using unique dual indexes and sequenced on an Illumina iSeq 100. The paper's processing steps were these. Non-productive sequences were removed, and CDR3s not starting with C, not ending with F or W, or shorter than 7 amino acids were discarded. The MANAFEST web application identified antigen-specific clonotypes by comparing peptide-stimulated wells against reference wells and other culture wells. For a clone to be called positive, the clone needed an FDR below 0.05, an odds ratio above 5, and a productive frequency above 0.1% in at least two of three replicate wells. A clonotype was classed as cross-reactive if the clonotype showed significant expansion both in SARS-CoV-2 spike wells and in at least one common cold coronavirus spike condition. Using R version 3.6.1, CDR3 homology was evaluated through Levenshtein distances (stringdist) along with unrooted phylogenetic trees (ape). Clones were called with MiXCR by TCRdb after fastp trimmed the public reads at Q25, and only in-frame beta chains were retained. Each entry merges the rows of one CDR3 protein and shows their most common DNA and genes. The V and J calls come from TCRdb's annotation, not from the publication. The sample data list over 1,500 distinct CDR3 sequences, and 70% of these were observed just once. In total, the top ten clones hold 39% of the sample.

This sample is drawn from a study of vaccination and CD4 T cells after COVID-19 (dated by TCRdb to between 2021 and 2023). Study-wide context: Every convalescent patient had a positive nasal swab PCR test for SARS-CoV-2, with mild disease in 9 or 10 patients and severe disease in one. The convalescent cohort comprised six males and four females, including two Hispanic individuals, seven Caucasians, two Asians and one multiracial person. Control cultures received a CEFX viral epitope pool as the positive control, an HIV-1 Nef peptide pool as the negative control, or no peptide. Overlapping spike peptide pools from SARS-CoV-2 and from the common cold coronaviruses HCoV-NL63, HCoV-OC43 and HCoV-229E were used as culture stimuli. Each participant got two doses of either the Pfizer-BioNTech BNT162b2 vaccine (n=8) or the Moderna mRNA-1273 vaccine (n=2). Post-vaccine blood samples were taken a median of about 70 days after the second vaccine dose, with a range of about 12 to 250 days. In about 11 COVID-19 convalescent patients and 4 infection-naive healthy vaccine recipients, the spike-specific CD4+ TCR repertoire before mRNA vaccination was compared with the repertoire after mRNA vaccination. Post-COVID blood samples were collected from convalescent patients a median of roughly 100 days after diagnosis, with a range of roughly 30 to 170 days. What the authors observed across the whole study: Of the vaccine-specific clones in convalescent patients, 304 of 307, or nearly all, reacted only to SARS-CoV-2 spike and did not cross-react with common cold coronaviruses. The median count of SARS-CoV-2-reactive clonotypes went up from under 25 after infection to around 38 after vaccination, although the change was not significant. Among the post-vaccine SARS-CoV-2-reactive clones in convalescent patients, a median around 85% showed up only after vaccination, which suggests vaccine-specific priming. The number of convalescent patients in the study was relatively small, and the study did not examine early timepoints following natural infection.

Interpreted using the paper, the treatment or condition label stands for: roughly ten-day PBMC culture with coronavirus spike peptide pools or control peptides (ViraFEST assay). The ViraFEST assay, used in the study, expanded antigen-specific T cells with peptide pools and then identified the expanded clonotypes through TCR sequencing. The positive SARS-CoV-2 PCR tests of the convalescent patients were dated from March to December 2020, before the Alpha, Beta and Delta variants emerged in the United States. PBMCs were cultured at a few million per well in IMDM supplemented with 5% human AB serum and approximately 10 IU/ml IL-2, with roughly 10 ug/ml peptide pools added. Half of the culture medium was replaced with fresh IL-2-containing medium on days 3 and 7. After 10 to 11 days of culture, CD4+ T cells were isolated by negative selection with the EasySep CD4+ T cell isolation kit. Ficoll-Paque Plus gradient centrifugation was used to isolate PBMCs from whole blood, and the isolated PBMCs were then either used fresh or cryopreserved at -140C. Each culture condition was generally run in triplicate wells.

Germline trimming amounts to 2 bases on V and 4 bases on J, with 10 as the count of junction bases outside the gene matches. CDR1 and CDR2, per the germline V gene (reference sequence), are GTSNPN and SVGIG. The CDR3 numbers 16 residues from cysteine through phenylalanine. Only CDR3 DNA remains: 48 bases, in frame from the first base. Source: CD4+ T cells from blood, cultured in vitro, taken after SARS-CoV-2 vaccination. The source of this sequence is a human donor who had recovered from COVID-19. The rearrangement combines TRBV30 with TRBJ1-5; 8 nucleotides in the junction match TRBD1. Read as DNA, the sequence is TGTGCCTGGAGTACGGACAGGGCGTTACGTAATCAGCCCCAGCATTTT. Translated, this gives CAWSTDRALRNQPQHF.